The rows below give T cell receptor beta chains drawn from one sample of a study of blood T cells in healthy people across ages. TCRdb used MiXCR to reprocess the 5' RACE reads, holding one entry per CDR3 protein. There are 1.8 million or so distinct CDR3 sequences in the sample; more than 35% occur only once, and more than 20% lies in the top ten. What was sequenced was blood. The receptors come from a human donor in good health. Both conserved end residues are trimmed from each CDR3.

V	J	CDR3
TRBV4-2	TRBJ2-5	ASSQGDAFGETQY
TRBV12-3/TRBV12-4	TRBJ2-6	ASSFGDSSGANVLT
TRBV9	TRBJ2-1	ASSVAYLPTGAYNEQF
TRBV7-8	TRBJ2-3	ASTGDRSTDTQY
TRBV5-1	TRBJ2-3	ASSFGTSRGDTQY
TRBV12-3/TRBV12-4	TRBJ2-7	ASSSPGVSYEQY
TRBV29-1	TRBJ1-2	SVSQNYGYT
TRBV28	TRBJ1-2	ASSRPSKLWSYGYT
TRBV11-2	TRBJ2-3	ASSLGGGAPSTDTQY
TRBV29-1	TRBJ2-7	SVSGVGDEQY
TRBV28	TRBJ1-2	ASSFPTAPPGPDYGYT
TRBV12-3/TRBV12-4	TRBJ1-3	ASSTNRGNTIY
TRBV7-6	TRBJ2-7	ASSPGQGLLYEQY
TRBV7-9	TRBJ1-2	ASSLAPRLDGYT
TRBV12-3/TRBV12-4	TRBJ1-2	ASSYTDSYGYT
TRBV7-2	TRBJ1-6	ASSVNFEGPLH
TRBV7-9	TRBJ2-4	ASSLGLGSAKNIQY
TRBV4-3	TRBJ2-7	ASSQALGQGYEQY
TRBV20-1	TRBJ1-4	SASDKTGGEKLF
TRBV6-1	TRBJ2-3	ASRAGLAGGQTNTDTQY
TRBV5-1	TRBJ2-7	ASSFLWTTDYEQY
TRBV6-5	TRBJ1-2	ASSYRPRRSLGGYT
TRBV7-8	TRBJ2-7	ASSLGTRGGYYEQY
TRBV20-1	TRBJ2-7	SARASGWEEQY
TRBV7-2	TRBJ2-1	ASSLTGGIHNEQF
TRBV7-2	TRBJ2-6	ASSLAVAGGSGANVLT
TRBV20-1	TRBJ2-3	SARRLLQVGRGTQY
TRBV6-1	TRBJ2-1	ASSAPAGGSIDEQF
TRBV15	TRBJ1-1	ATSSDGRTEAF
TRBV4-3	TRBJ2-7	ASSQYSGQSYEQY
TRBV7-9	TRBJ2-1	ASSLALDGGSYNEQF
TRBV12-3/TRBV12-4	TRBJ2-1	ASSLPEERVIGEQF
TRBV11-2	.	ASSLTGDSLILSQY
TRBV7-2	TRBJ2-7	ASSLRDRFYEQY
TRBV7-8	TRBJ2-3	ASSLVPGGSFTDTQY
TRBV20-1	TRBJ2-7	SASGTEVSYEQY
TRBV6-2/TRBV6-3	TRBJ2-1	ASRGLAGGQDSYNEQF
TRBV27	TRBJ2-5	ASRAWGEGETQY
TRBV21-1	TRBJ2-3	ASDRPGLGEDTQY
TRBV10-3	.	AIRPSGTTQPVKTQY
TRBV11-2	TRBJ2-1	ASNPTGGPRNEQF
TRBV9	TRBJ2-6	ASSIGDSRSGANVLT
TRBV12-3/TRBV12-4	TRBJ1-6	ASSMDSPLH